This T cell receptor beta chain came from a study of cytomegalovirus exposure and HLA in healthy donors. Use of 60 Vbeta and 13 Jbeta primers characterized the PCR. Sequenced by immunoSEQ multiplex PCR; TCRdb stores in-frame clones only, minus some. The sample includes 150,000 to 200,000 clones, about four fifths of them seen just once. Germline CDR1 reads MNHEY; CDR2 reads SVGAGI. The CDR3 is 15 residues long. Trimming took off 5 bases at V and 0 bases at J, with 13 bases between the two ends. For this clone: The antigen remains unidentified.

General study findings and limits: Follow-up analysis later connected one missense variant in DCLRE1C with trimming of TCR beta V- and J-genes. The only immune exposure information that was available was CMV serostatus.

V is TRBV6-5 and J is TRBJ1-1; the D is unclear. The material sequenced was PBMCs. The TCR was taken from a boy between 10 and 17 years old in good health and CMV-seronegative. CDR3 residues: CASSLGFGVNTEAFF. The DNA of the CDR3 is TGTGCCAGCAGTCTCGGGTTCGGGGTGAACACTGAAGCTTTCTTT.